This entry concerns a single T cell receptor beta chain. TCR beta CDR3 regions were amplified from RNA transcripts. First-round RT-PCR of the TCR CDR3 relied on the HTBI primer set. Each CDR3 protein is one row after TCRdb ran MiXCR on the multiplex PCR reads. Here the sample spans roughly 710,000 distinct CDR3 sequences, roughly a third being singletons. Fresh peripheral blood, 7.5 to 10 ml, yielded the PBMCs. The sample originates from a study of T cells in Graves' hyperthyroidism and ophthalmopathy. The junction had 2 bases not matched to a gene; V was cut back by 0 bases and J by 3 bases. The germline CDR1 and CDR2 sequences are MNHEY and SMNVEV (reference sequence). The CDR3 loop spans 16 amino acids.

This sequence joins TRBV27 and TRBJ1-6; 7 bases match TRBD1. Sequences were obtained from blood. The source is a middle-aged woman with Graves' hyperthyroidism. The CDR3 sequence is CASSLSGQSYNSPLHF. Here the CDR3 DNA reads TGTGCCAGCAGTTTATCGGGACAGAGCTATAATTCACCCCTCCACTTT.